The present T cell receptor (beta chain) was sequenced within a study of T cells in Graves' hyperthyroidism and ophthalmopathy. RNA transcripts served as the template for amplifying TCR beta CDR3 regions. The HTBI set primed first-round TCR CDR3 RT-PCR. TCRdb ran MiXCR on the multiplex PCR reads and lists one entry per CDR3 protein. The sample shows 550,000 to 600,000 distinct CDR3 sequences, approximately 15% of them seen only once. Whole-study results and caveats: Through a model of 13 V-J features, ophthalmopathy was separated from stable hyperthyroidism.

Individuals with ophthalmopathy presented a Clinical Activity Score of at least 3, a NOSPECS grade of at least 4 and a duration under 3 months. Pregnant or lactating patients were excluded, as were those with uncontrolled infection or other autoimmune disease. Germline CDR1 reads LNHDA; CDR2 reads SQIVND (reference sequence). The CDR3 runs to 13 residues. As regards this clonotype: Its antigen is still unknown. Sequence at one end of the junction differs from germline and may be a read error.

The sequencing input was blood. The origin of this receptor is a woman aged 18-29 years with Graves' ophthalmopathy. The chain recombines TRBV19 with TRBJ1-2; the D gene is possibly TRBD1 (5 bases). CDR3 sequence: CASTGGVDYGYIF. CDR3 in DNA: TGTGCCAGTACGGGAGGGGTGGACTATGGCTACATCTTC. Looking up the rest from reference TRBV19 and TRBJ1-2 gives the full variable domain: DGGITQSPKYLFRKEGQNVTLSCEQNLNHDAMYWYRQDPGQGLRLIYYSQIVNDFQKGDIAEGYSVSREKKESFPLTVTSAQKNPTAFYLCASTGGVDYGYIFGSGTRLTVV.